Presented here are 26 T cell receptor beta chains from one specimen sequenced in a study of Graves' ophthalmopathy and Graves' hyperthyroidism. Using RNA transcripts, the TCR beta CDR3 regions were amplified. RT-PCR in the first round used HTBI primers; a second-round multiplex PCR followed. From the multiplex PCR reads, TCRdb called clonotypes with MiXCR, one entry per CDR3 protein. This table has over a million distinct CDR3 sequences, less than 45% appearing once. Material: peripheral blood or thyroid tissue (not recorded which). These receptors originate from an adult man with Graves' hyperthyroidism.

Note on this clonotype: A single base separates this from a much larger clone, so it may be a read error. This chain links TRBV7-3 with TRBJ2-5, with D hard to call. The J call is doubtful: the DNA matches TRBJ2-7 better. Germline V gene sequence: CDR1 SGHTA, CDR2 FQGTGA. The CDR3 is 14 residues long. CDR3 residues: CASSLKGRPHEQYF. CDR3 in DNA: TGTGCCAGCAGCTTAAAGGGTCGGCCCCACGAGCAGTACTTC.

This chain uses TRBV11-2 with TRBJ1-2; D ambiguous. CDR1 is SGHAT, CDR2 FQNNGV, per germline. The CDR3 extends over 15 amino acids. Deletions cut 5 bases from V and 3 bases from J, with 16 bases between. The CDR3: CASSKDRESDYGYTF. Written as DNA, the CDR3 is TGTGCCAGCAGCAAAGATCGGGAGAGCGACTATGGCTACACCTTC.

This clonotype was observed many times. The chain recombines TRBV15 with TRBJ2-5; 10 bases match TRBD1. The CDR3 length is 18 residues. Losses at the gene ends were 0 bases for V and 4 bases for J; bases not matched to a gene: 11. Germline loops: CDR1 LNHNV, CDR2 YYDKDF (reference sequence). The CDR3 sequence is CATSRDPWDRGSRETQYF. Here the CDR3 DNA reads TGTGCCACCAGCAGAGATCCATGGGACAGGGGATCGAGAGAGACCCAGTACTTC.

This clonotype occurred once. The CDR3 DNA reads as TGCAGCGTACAACAGGGTGGTGAAGCTTTCTTT. Translated: CSVQQGGEAFF. The chain recombines TRBV29-1 with TRBJ1-1; perhaps TRBD1 as D (6 bases). V was pared by 6 bases and J by 7 bases, with 12 bases between. Germline V CDR1 and CDR2: SQVTM, ANQGSEA. The CDR3 spans 11 residues.

The chain recombines TRBV7-6 with TRBJ1-5; D ambiguous. The CDR3 spans 13 residues. The germline V gene encodes CDR1 SGHVS and CDR2 FNYEAQ. Trimming stripped 3 bases from V and 10 bases from J, with 13 bases between. The CDR3 coding sequence is TGTGCCAGCAGCTTTAGCCCTGACTCACCCCAGCATTTT. Translating gives CASSFSPDSPQHF.

For this clonotype: One end of the junction fails to match germline, which may point to a read error. The genes are TRBV7-9 and TRBJ1-2; 8 bases agree with TRBD1. Germline values: CDR1 SEHNR, CDR2 FQNEAQ (reference sequence). This CDR3 is 15 amino acids long. CDR3 nucleotide sequence: TGCGCCAGCAGCCAAGGACAGGGAAATAACTATGGCTACACCTTC. Translating it yields CASSQGQGNNYGYTF.

The genes are TRBV2 and TRBJ2-1; 7 bases are a match to TRBD1. Trimming took 6 bases from V and 1 from J; bases not matched to a gene: 3. Germline assignment: CDR1 SNHLY and CDR2 FYNNEI. The CDR3 has 14 amino acids. CDR3 in amino acids: CASSSRGSYNEQFF. In nucleotides, the CDR3 is TGTGCCAGCAGCAGCAGGGGGTCCTACAATGAGCAGTTCTTC.

This clonotype was seen a handful of times. This chain joins TRBV12-3 or TRBV12-4 and TRBJ2-5; weak D call: TRBD2 (6 bases). V lost 10 bases, J lost 4 bases, and 16 bases lay in between. This CDR3 region has 13 residues. The CDR3 coding sequence is TGTGCCACCAACCGGGGGTTTGGAGAGACCCAGTACTTC. Amino acids: CATNRGFGETQYF.

This clonotype was picked up many times. The chain combines TRBV19 with TRBJ2-6, with 9 bases lining up with TRBD2. The CDR3 is 16 residues long. Germline lookup yields CDR1 LNHDA and CDR2 SQIVND (reference sequence). V lost 4 bases to trimming and J lost 1 base; unmatched junction nucleotides: 2. CDR3: CASSTSGMSGANVLTF. CDR3 bases: TGTGCCAGTAGTACTAGCGGGATGTCTGGGGCCAACGTCCTGACTTTC.

This clonotype was counted a few times. The J gene is TRBJ2-5, the V gene TRBV24-1, with TRBD1 matching 8 bases. CDR3 length: 15 residues. Trimming took 3 bases from V and 4 from J; bases not matched to a gene: 6. Germline V gene sequence: CDR1 KGHDR, CDR2 SFDVKD. The CDR3 sequence is CATSDDRGGGETQYF. In nucleotides, the CDR3 is TGTGCCACCAGTGATGACAGGGGTGGTGGAGAGACCCAGTACTTC.

There are a few counts of this clonotype. Here the CDR3 reads CSVEGGGGTDTQYF. CDR3 DNA sequence: TGCAGCGTTGAAGGGGGAGGGGGCACAGATACGCAGTATTTT. J is TRBJ2-3 and V is TRBV29-1; 7 nucleotides agree with TRBD2. Germline V gene sequence: CDR1 SQVTM, CDR2 ANQGSEA. The CDR3 runs 14 residues. V lost 1 base, J lost 1 base, and 2 bases stayed unmatched.

The V call is TRBV7-9, the J call TRBJ2-3; perhaps TRBD2 as D (6 bases). The germline V and J ends were trimmed by 3 bases and 10 bases, with 17 bases remaining between them. CDR1 and CDR2 (germline): SEHNR, FQNEAQ (reference sequence). The CDR3 consists of 14 residues. CDR3 sequence reads: CASSLGVSGSPQYF. The CDR3 DNA reads as TGTGCCAGCAGCTTGGGAGTTAGCGGCAGCCCGCAGTATTTT.

V and J are TRBV14 and TRBJ2-7; a possible D gene is TRBD2 (5 bases). The ends were cut back, 5 bases at V and 4 bases at J, with 12 bases in the middle. CDR1 and CDR2 (germline): SGHDN, FVKESK. The CDR3 is 13 residues long. Here the CDR3 reads CASSTSFYYEQYF. The CDR3 DNA reads TGTGCCAGCAGCACTAGTTTCTATTACGAGCAGTACTTC.

This clonotype was seen a few times. The chain uses TRBV7-8 and TRBJ2-2, with TRBD2 matching 7 bases. The junction had 8 bases not matched to a gene; V was cut back by 1 base and J by 6 bases. Germline V gene sequence: CDR1 SGHVS, CDR2 FQNEAQ. This CDR3 region has 16 residues. Here the CDR3 reads CASSLGGGGSPGELFF. The CDR3 nucleotides read TGTGCCAGCAGCTTAGGTGGGGGAGGGTCTCCCGGGGAGCTGTTTTTT.

This clonotype was observed at least ten times. V is TRBV12-3 or TRBV12-4 and J is TRBJ1-4; D gene ambiguous. This CDR3 is 15 amino acids long. Trimming removed 8 bases from V and 4 bases from J, with 17 bases in between. CDR3 DNA: TGTGCCAGCTCCAAAGAGGCACAGAGTAATGAAAAACTGTTTTTT. Amino acid sequence: CASSKEAQSNEKLFF.

This clonotype was counted many times. The V gene is TRBV7-2, the J gene TRBJ1-2, with TRBD1 matching 9 bases. The J segment lost 7 bases and the V segment lost 6 bases, leaving 6 bases of the junction unmatched. The CDR3 consists of 13 residues. Germline assignment: CDR1 SGHTA and CDR2 FQGNSA. DNA for the CDR3: TGTGCCAGCAGGTTGGACAGGGGAGGTGGCTACACCTTC. It specifies CASRLDRGGGYTF.

This clonotype was picked up many times. The gene calls are TRBV6-6 and TRBJ1-5, with 7 bases matching TRBD1. Per germline, CDR1 MNHNY and CDR2 SVGAGI (reference sequence). This CDR3 has 15 residues. V dropped 6 bases and J dropped 3; count of bases not matched to a gene: 8. CDR3 loop: CASREHRGLNQPQHF. CDR3 nucleotides: TGTGCCAGCAGAGAACACAGGGGCCTCAATCAGCCCCAGCATTTT.

This clonotype showed up many times. J is TRBJ2-5 and V is TRBV11-2; D possibly uses TRBD1 or TRBD2 (5 bases each). V shed 5 bases and J shed 2 bases, with 24 bases lying between them. Germline-derived CDR1 and CDR2 are SGHAT and FQNNGV. This CDR3 is 18 amino acids long. CDR3 loop: CASSPGKHMVWGQETQYF. The CDR3 DNA follows: TGTGCCAGCAGCCCAGGGAAGCATATGGTGTGGGGGCAAGAGACCCAGTACTTC.

The rearrangement uses TRBV20-1 and TRBJ2-7; 7 nucleotides line up with TRBD1. From germline, CDR1 is DFQATT and CDR2 SNEGSKA (reference sequence). The CDR3 covers 14 residues. V gave up 6 bases and J gave up 0 bases; unmatched junction bases: 8. For the CDR3, the DNA is TGCAGTGCCCTGGGACAGATAACCTCCTACGAGCAGTACTTC. This gives the protein CSALGQITSYEQYF.

This chain links TRBV6-6 with TRBJ2-5; D might be TRBD1 (5 bases). CDR3 size: 16 residues. The V end lost 3 bases, the J end lost 5 bases, and 19 bases lay between the germline ends. CDR1 is MNHNY and CDR2 is SVGAGI in the germline V gene (reference sequence). CDR3 nucleotides: TGTGCCAGCAGTTATGTAAACGGCAGGGCACGCGAGACCCAGTACTTC. Translated, it gives CASSYVNGRARETQYF.

The chain recombines TRBV7-8 with TRBJ2-2; TRBD1 agrees at 8 bases. The V gene end was trimmed by 7 bases and the J gene end by 7 bases; junction bases not matched to a gene: 17. CDR3 length equals 17 residues. The germline CDR1 and CDR2 sequences are SGHVS and FQNEAQ. The CDR3 sequence is CASIEGSWTGQGGELFF. The DNA for the CDR3 is TGTGCCAGCATCGAGGGAAGCTGGACAGGGCAGGGCGGGGAGCTGTTTTTT.

In DNA, the CDR3 is TGCGCCAGCAGTGACGTCGAGACTAGCGGGGGGGCGACCCAGTACTTC. Translating gives CASSDVETSGGATQYF. This chain uses TRBV10-2 with TRBJ2-5; 14 nucleotides match TRBD2. The V segment lost 3 bases and the J segment 7 bases; nucleotides outside the gene matches: 7. The CDR3 loop spans 16 amino acids. From germline, CDR1 is WSHSY and CDR2 SAAADI.

This rearrangement joins TRBV7-6 to TRBJ2-6; no clear D gene. The CDR3 contains 8 residues. With 5 bases removed from V and 18 bases from J, the gap between germline ends came to 5 bases. The germline gives CDR1 SGHVS, CDR2 FNYEAQ. The CDR3 loop reads CASSGRTF. CDR3 nucleotide sequence: TGTGCCAGCAGCGGCCGGACTTTC.

This clonotype was observed a few times. The CDR3 loop reads CASSLGRATYEQYF. The CDR3 DNA reads as TGTGCCAGCAGCTTGGGAAGGGCCACCTACGAGCAGTACTTC. The chain is built from TRBV5-6 and TRBJ2-7, with no clear D. The V end lost 0 bases, the J end lost 2 bases, and 9 bases lay between the germline ends. The CDR3 has 14 amino acids. Germline V CDR1 and CDR2: SGHDT, YYEEEE. Filled out from reference TRBV5-6 and TRBJ2-7, the complete variable domain reads DAGVTQSPTHLIKTRGQQVTLRCSPKSGHDTVSWYQQALGQGPQFIFQYYEEEERQRGNFPDRFSGHQFPNYSSELNVNALLLGDSALYLCASSLGRATYEQYFGPGTRLTVT.

This clonotype was observed a handful of times. The chain joins TRBV7-9 to TRBJ1-2, with D maybe TRBD1 (5 bases). The germline V gene has CDR1 SEHNR and CDR2 FQNEAQ (reference sequence). Trimming left V 4 bases short and J 4 bases short, with 13 bases between. The CDR3 runs 14 residues. The CDR3 loop reads CASSSRQPPYGYTF. DNA for the CDR3: TGTGCCAGCAGCTCCCGACAGCCCCCCTATGGCTACACCTTC. The complete variable domain, with remaining parts taken from reference TRBV7-9 and TRBJ1-2, reads DTGVSQNPRHKITKRGQNVTFRCDPISEHNRLYWYRQTLGQGPEFLTYFQNEAQLEKSRLLSDRFSAERPKGSFSTLEIQRTEQGDSAMYLCASSSRQPPYGYTFGSGTRLTVV.

Details on this clonotype: At one of its ends the junction is not consistent with the germline gene, which may arise from a read error. This chain uses TRBV5-1 with TRBJ1-4, with unresolved D. The germline gives CDR1 SGHRS, CDR2 YFSETQ. The length of the CDR3 is 14 residues. Written as DNA, the CDR3 is TGCGCCAGCAGCTTGGAAACAGTTTCTGAAAAACTGTATTTT. Its translation is CASSLETVSEKLYF.